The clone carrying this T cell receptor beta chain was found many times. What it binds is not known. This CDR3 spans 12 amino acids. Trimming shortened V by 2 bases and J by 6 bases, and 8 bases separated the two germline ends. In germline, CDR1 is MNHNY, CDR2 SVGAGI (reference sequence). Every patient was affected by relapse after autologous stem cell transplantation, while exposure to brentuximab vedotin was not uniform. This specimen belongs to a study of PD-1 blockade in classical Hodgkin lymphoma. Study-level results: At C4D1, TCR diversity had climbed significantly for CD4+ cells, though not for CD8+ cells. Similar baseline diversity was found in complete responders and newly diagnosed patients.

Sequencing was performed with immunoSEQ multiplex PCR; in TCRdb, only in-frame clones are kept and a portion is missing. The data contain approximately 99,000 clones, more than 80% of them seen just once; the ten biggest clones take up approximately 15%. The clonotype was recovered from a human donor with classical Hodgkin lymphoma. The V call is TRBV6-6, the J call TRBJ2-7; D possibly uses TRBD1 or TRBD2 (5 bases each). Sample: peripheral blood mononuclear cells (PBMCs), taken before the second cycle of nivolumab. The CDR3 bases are TGTGCCAGCAGTTACGAGGGGAGCGAGCAGTACTTC. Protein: CASSYEGSEQYF.